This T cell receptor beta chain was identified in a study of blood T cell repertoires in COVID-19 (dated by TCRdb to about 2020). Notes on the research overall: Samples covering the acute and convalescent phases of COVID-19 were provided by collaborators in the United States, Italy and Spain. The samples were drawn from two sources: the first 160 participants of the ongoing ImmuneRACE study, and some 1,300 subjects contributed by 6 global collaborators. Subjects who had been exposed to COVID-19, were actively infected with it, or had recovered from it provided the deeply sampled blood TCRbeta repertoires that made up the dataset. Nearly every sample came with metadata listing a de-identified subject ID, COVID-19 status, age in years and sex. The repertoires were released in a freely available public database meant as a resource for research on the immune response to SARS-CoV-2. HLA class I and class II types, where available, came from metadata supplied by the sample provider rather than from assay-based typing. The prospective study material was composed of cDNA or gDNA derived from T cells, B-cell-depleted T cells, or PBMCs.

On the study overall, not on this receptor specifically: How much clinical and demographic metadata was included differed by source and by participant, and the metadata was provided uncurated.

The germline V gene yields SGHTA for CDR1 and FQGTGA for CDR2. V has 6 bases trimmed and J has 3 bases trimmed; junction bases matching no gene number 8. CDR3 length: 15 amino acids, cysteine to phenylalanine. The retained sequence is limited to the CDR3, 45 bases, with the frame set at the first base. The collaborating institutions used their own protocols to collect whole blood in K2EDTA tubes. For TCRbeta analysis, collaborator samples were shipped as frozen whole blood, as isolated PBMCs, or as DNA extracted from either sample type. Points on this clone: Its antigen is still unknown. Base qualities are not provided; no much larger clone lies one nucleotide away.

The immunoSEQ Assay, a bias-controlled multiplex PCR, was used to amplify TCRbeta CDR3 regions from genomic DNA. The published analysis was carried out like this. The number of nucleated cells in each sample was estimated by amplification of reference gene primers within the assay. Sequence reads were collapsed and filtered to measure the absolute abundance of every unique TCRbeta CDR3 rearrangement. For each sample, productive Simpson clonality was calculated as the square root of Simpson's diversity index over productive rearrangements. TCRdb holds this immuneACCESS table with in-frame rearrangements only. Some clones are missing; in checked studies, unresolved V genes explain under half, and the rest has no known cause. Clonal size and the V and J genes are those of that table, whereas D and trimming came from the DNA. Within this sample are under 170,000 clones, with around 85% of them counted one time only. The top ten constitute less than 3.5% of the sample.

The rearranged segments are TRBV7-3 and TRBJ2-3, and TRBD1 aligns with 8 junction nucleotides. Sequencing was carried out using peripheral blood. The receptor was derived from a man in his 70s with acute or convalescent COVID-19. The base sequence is TGTGCCAGCAGTCGCGCGACAGGGGTGACAGATACGCAGTATTTT. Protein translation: CASSRATGVTDTQYF.